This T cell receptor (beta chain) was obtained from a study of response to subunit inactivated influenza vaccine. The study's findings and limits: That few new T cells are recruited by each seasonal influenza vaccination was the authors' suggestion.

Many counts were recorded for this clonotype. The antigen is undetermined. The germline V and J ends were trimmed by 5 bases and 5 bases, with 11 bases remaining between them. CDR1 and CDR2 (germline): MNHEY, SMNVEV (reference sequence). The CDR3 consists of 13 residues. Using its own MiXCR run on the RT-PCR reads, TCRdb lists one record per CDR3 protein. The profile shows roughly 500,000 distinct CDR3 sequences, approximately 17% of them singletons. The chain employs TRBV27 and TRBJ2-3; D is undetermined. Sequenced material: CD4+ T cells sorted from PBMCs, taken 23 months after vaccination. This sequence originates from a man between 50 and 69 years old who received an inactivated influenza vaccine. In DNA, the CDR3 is TGTGCCAGCAGTCCGTCTTGGGGAGATACGCAGTATTTT. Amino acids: CASSPSWGDTQYF.